The next 20 T cell receptor beta chains were all read from a single sample in a study of T cells in Graves' hyperthyroidism and ophthalmopathy. Amplified regions were TCR beta CDR3 sequences from RNA transcripts. RT-PCR in the first round (using the HTBI primer set) targeted the TCR CDR3. A single record per CDR3 protein comes from TCRdb applying MiXCR to the multiplex PCR reads. The profile shows almost 250,000 distinct CDR3 sequences, approximately 25% of them singletons. Sequences were obtained from blood. The source is a woman aged 35 to 49 with Graves' ophthalmopathy.

This clonotype was recorded many times. The chain's CDR3 is CASSQELGLASYEQYF. The CDR3 nucleotides are TGCGCCAGCAGCCAAGAACTGGGACTAGCTTCCTACGAGCAGTACTTC. The V call is TRBV4-1, the J call TRBJ2-7; the match to TRBD2 covers 9 bases. J lost 1 base, V lost 0 bases, and 4 bases had no gene match. CDR1 is MGHRA and CDR2 is YSYEKL in the germline V gene. The CDR3 length is 16 residues.

There are many counts of this clonotype. The chain couples TRBV11-1 to TRBJ2-2; D may be TRBD1 (6 bases). The CDR3 spans 14 residues. Germline CDR1 SGHAT, CDR2 FQDESV (reference sequence). V lost 5 bases, J lost 5 bases, and 12 bases lay in between. The CDR3 reads CASSRRGRTGELFF. Here the CDR3 DNA reads TGTGCCAGCAGCCGCAGGGGACGGACCGGGGAGCTGTTTTTT.

This clonotype was counted many times. V is TRBV2 and J is TRBJ1-2, with TRBD1 as a possible D gene (5 bases). The V and J ends lost 7 bases and 5 bases respectively, with 14 bases between them. The CDR3 spans 13 residues. Germline V gene data show CDR1 as SNHLY and CDR2 as FYNNEI. The CDR3 DNA follows: TGTGCCAGCAACCCTAGCCGACAGTATGGCTACACCTTC. It yields the protein CASNPSRQYGYTF.

This clonotype came up many times. This chain joins TRBV6-1 and TRBJ2-2; D may match TRBD1 or TRBD2 (6 bases each). Trimming removed 3 bases from V and 5 bases from J, with 13 bases in between. Per germline, CDR1 MNHNS and CDR2 SASEGT. The CDR3 has 15 amino acids. This CDR3 reads CASSEEGHNTGELFF. Written as DNA, the CDR3 is TGTGCCAGCAGTGAGGAGGGACATAATACCGGGGAGCTGTTTTTT.

This clonotype occurred many times. The rearrangement uses TRBV12-3 or TRBV12-4 and TRBJ2-7, with a possible D match to TRBD2 (6 bases). V gave up 2 bases and J gave up 6 bases, with 17 bases separating them. The CDR3 spans 15 residues. CDR3 bases: TGTGCCAGCAGTTTACTAGGGAGTGCTAGCGCCGAGCAGTACTTC. Amino acids: CASSLLGSASAEQYF.

The chain links TRBV25-1 to TRBJ2-7; 7 bases align to TRBD1. In germline, CDR1 is MGHDK, CDR2 SYGVNS. The CDR3 runs 15 residues. V lost 2 bases and J lost 2; bases outside the gene matches: 6. CDR3 DNA sequence: TGTGCCAGCAGTGAAGGGACAGCAGTCACCTACGAGCAGTACTTC. Translated: CASSEGTAVTYEQYF.

This clonotype occurred many times. The rearrangement links TRBV6-5 to TRBJ2-7; D is uncertain. V was clipped by 6 bases and J by 3 bases, with 12 bases between them. The germline V gene has CDR1 MNHEY and CDR2 SVGAGI. This CDR3 is 13 amino acids long. CDR3 coding DNA: TGTGCCAGCAGCCGAGGAGTGATCTACGAGCAGTACTTC. Translated: CASSRGVIYEQYF.

This chain connects TRBV6-1 to TRBJ1-1; D uncertain. Germline CDR1 MNHNS, CDR2 SASEGT. The CDR3 runs 14 residues. Trimming stripped 0 bases from V and 4 bases from J, with 9 bases between. CDR3 DNA: TGTGCCAGCAGTGAAGCGCTGAGGGCCACTGAAGCTTTCTTT. The encoded protein is CASSEALRATEAFF.

In its sample, this clonotype was seen a few times. The V gene is TRBV7-2, the J gene TRBJ2-5; 11 positions agree with TRBD2. CDR3 size: 16 residues. After removal of 5 bases from V and 5 bases from J, the junction contained 10 bases not matched to a gene. Germline V gene data show CDR1 as SGHTA and CDR2 as FQGNSA. The CDR3 coding sequence is TGTGCCAGCAGCCTTAGCGGGAGGGCCTCACCTGAGACCCAGTACTTC. It encodes CASSLSGRASPETQYF.

Many counts were recorded for this clonotype. The chain combines TRBV28 with TRBJ2-7; perhaps TRBD2 as D (5 bases). The V and J ends lost 2 bases and 7 bases respectively, with 18 bases between them. The CDR3 length is 15 residues. CDR1 is MDHEN, CDR2 SYDVKM, per germline. DNA of the CDR3: TGTGCCAGCAGTTTAGTAGCGTCAGGAGGCTCAGAGCAGTACTTC. Translation: CASSLVASGGSEQYF.

This clonotype was seen many times. V gene TRBV20-1 combines with J gene TRBJ2-5, with 9 bases matching TRBD2. Trimming cost V 8 bases and J 5 bases; bases outside gene matches: 15. Germline CDR1 is DFQATT and CDR2 is SNEGSKA (reference sequence). This CDR3 has 15 residues. CDR3 sequence reads: CSTDDGGRAGETQYF. Here the CDR3 DNA reads TGCAGTACCGACGATGGCGGGAGGGCCGGGGAGACCCAGTACTTC.

The chain couples TRBV12-3 or TRBV12-4 to TRBJ2-7; the match to TRBD1 covers 9 bases. The CDR3 spans 15 residues. The trim removed 4 bases at V and 3 bases at J, leaving 7 bases unmatched. CDR3 DNA sequence: TGTGCCAGCAGTTCGGGACAGGGACGGGGCTACGAGCAGTACTTC. This gives the protein CASSSGQGRGYEQYF.

This clonotype was recorded at least ten times. The V call is TRBV27, the J call TRBJ1-1; no clear D gene. The CDR3 is 14 residues long. In germline, CDR1 is MNHEY, CDR2 SMNVEV (reference sequence). Trimming shortened V by 6 bases and J by 1 base, and 12 bases separated the two germline ends. The CDR3 protein is CASRRAGSNTEAFF. The CDR3 bases are TGTGCCAGCAGACGGGCTGGATCGAACACTGAAGCTTTCTTT.

The table lists this clonotype with many counts. The gene calls are TRBV11-2 and TRBJ2-4; 15 bases fit TRBD2. CDR3 length equals 16 residues. V lost 5 bases and J lost 4; bases outside the gene matches: 3. CDR1 is SGHAT and CDR2 is FQNNGV in the germline V gene. CDR3 DNA sequence: TGTGCCAGCAGCGGGACTAGCGGGAGGACTAAAAACATTCAGTACTTC. Translated, it gives CASSGTSGRTKNIQYF.

This clonotype was seen ten or more times. J is TRBJ2-1 and V is TRBV12-3 or TRBV12-4, with D hard to call. The V gene lost 6 bases and the J gene lost 7 bases, with 13 bases spanning the gap. This CDR3 is 13 amino acids long. This chain's CDR3 is CASSSTLGNEQFF. CDR3 DNA: TGTGCCAGCAGCTCCACTCTAGGTAATGAGCAGTTCTTC.

The table lists this clonotype with a count of one. A much larger clone lies a single base off, so this may be a read error. The V gene is TRBV28, the J gene TRBJ1-5; 7 positions agree with TRBD1. This CDR3 comprises 16 residues. The germline CDR1 and CDR2 sequences are MDHEN and SYDVKM. DNA of the CDR3: TGTGCCATCAGTTTGCAGGGGGGGGCTGGCAATCAGCCCCAGCATTTT. Amino acid sequence: CAISLQGGAGNQPQHF.

The V call is TRBV5-1, the J call TRBJ2-7; D perhaps matches TRBD2 (6 bases). Germline-derived CDR1 and CDR2 are SGHRS and YFSETQ. The CDR3 length is 15 residues. V was cut by 0 bases and J by 1 base, with 11 bases left in between. CDR3 DNA sequence: TGCGCCAGCAGCTTGGAGGCTAGCGAGTCCTACGAGCAGTACTTC. As protein: CASSLEASESYEQYF.

This clonotype was seen many times. The rearrangement links TRBV28 to TRBJ2-2; D remains unclear. This CDR3 is built from 11 residues. V dropped 6 bases and J dropped 5 bases, with 4 bases sitting between them. Germline CDR1 and CDR2: MDHEN and SYDVKM. The CDR3 spells CASRTTGELFF. The CDR3 region has the DNA TGTGCCAGCAGGACTACCGGGGAGCTGTTTTTT.

This clonotype has ten or more counts. The chain is built from TRBV24-1 and TRBJ1-2; no definite D call. Trimming removed 3 bases from V and 0 bases from J, with 7 bases in between. The CDR3 is 14 amino acids. CDR1 and CDR2 from the germline V gene are KGHDR and SFDVKD. The CDR3 DNA reads TGTGCCACCAGTGATGCCGGCTCTAACTATGGCTACACCTTC. Protein product: CATSDAGSNYGYTF.

This clonotype was counted ten times or more. The chain couples TRBV15 to TRBJ2-7; a weak D match, TRBD2 (5 bases). Germline CDR1 reads LNHNV; CDR2 reads YYDKDF (reference sequence). V was cut by 9 bases and J by 5 bases, with 20 bases left in between. The CDR3 is 14 residues long. CDR3 nucleotides: TGTGCCACGCAGAGATATGGAGCAGCGGACGAGCAGTACTTC. Amino acid sequence: CATQRYGAADEQYF.